This T cell receptor (beta chain) was observed in a study of blood T cell repertoires in COVID-19. The CDR3 loop spans 13 amino acids. V lost 7 bases and J lost 2, with 6 bases in between. The method was immunoSEQ multiplex PCR; TCRdb's version includes in-frame clones alone and lacks a portion of them. In the table there are about 260,000 clones, about 87% of which are singletons. The clonotype originates from a human donor in a cohort sampled during active COVID-19. This sequence joins TRBV12-3 or TRBV12-4 and TRBJ2-6; maybe TRBD1 (6 bases). Specimen: peripheral blood. The CDR3 is CASNRAGANVLTF. The CDR3 coding sequence is TGTGCCAGCAACAGGGCTGGGGCCAACGTCCTGACTTTC.